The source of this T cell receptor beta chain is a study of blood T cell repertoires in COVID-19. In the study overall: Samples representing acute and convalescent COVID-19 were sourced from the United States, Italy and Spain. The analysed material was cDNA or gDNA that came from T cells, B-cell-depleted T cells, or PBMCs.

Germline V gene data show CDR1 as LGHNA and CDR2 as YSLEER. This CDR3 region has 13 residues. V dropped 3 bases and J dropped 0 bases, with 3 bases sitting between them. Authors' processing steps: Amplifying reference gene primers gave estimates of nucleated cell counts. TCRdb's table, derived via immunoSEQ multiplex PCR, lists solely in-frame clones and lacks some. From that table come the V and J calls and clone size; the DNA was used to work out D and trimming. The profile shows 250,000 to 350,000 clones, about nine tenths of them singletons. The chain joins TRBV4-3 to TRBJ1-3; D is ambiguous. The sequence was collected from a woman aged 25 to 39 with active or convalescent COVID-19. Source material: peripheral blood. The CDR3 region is CASSQSSGNTIYF. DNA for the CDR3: TGCGCCAGCAGCCAGAGCTCTGGAAACACCATATATTTT.